This T cell receptor beta chain was profiled in a study of metastatic and nonmetastatic thyroid tumors. Study at large: For malignant and benign thyroid patients, tumor or nodule tissue and blood were the sources whose repertoires were compared.

This clone was counted ten times or more. As yet, its antigen is unknown. The V gene lost 2 bases and the J gene lost 7 bases, with 12 bases spanning the gap. This CDR3 has 14 residues. From germline, CDR1 is LNHDA and CDR2 SQIVND (reference sequence). Per the original methods: The study took CDR3 differences across clinicopathological groups and made a distant-metastasis classifier for papillary thyroid cancer from them. TCRdb re-called clones from the PCR reads using MiXCR. TCRdb's processing, not the authors' own work, is the source of the V and J calls. The table lists approximately 30,000 clones, around 32% of them singletons. Ahead of thyroid surgery, no patient had received treatment of any kind. Findings and caveats of the study: Within blood and tumor, benign nodules reportedly had significantly lower TCR beta diversity than malignant thyroid tumors did.

The J gene is TRBJ2-1, the V gene TRBV19; D is tentatively TRBD1 or TRBD2 (5 bases each). The specimen sequenced was blood. The TCR originated in a female donor with papillary thyroid cancer or a benign thyroid nodule (not recorded which). Some clones in this sample may be carry-over from other donors' samples. CDR3 sequence: CASSIRDGQNEQFF. The DNA for the CDR3 is TGTGCCAGTAGTATACGGGACGGGCAAAATGAGCAGTTCTTC.